This TCR beta chain was observed in a study of Ad26.COV2.S vaccination and SARS-CoV-2 variants. This sample's treatment: roughly 19 received Ad26.COV2.S at low or high dose, single or two shots; about five received placebo; per-sample allocation not given. Day 63 after the first vaccine or placebo injection was the time point for sampling. Trimming left V 0 bases short and J 3 bases short, with 9 bases between. In germline, CDR1 is MNHEY, CDR2 SVGEGT. There are 14 residues in the CDR3. With regard to this clone: Its antigen is still unknown.

Study-wide points: Considerable breadth of spike-specific CD8+ and CD4+ T cell responses has reportedly been documented following vaccination.

Generated by immunoSEQ multiplex PCR, the TCRdb table keeps only in-frame clones and is missing some. The table has about 350,000 clones, less than 90% seen once; the top ten hold 6.4%. The clonotype originates from a person aged 18-60 years who received the Ad26.COV2.S COVID-19 vaccine or a placebo. The rearrangement links TRBV6-2 or TRBV6-3 to TRBJ2-7, with TRBD2 as a possible D gene (6 bases). The specimen comprised peripheral blood, sampled in a trial of Ad26.COV2.S vaccine versus placebo. The CDR3 region is CASSYSGGLYEQYF. DNA of the CDR3: TGTGCCAGCAGTTACTCGGGAGGACTCTACGAGCAGTACTTC.